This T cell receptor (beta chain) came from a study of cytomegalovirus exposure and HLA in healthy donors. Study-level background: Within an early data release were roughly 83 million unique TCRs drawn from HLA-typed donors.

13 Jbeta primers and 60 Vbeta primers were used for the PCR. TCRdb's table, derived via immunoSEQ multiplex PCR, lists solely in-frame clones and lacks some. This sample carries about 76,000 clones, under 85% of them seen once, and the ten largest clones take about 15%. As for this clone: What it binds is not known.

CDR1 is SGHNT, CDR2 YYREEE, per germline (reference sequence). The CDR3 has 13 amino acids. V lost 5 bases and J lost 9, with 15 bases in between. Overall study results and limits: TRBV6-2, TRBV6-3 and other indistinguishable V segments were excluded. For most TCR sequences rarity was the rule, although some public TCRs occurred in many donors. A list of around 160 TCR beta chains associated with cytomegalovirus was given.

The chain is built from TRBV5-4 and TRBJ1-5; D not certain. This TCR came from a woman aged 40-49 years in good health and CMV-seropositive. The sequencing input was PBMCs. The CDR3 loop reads CASRAEAAGPQHF. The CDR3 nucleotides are TGTGCCAGCAGGGCCGAGGCCGCGGGGCCCCAGCATTTT.